This T cell receptor (beta chain) was captured in a study of blood T cells in healthy people across ages. Background on the study: Template switching picked up about one barcoded beta molecule for each two T cells. Study-wide results and caveats: Long-lived donors exceeded aged donors in naive CD4+ cells and diversity. Without sorted subsets, naive and antigen-experienced compartments could not be conclusively compared.

No fewer than 6 micrograms of total RNA were isolated from every sample. Then a second PCR, running roughly 7 to 11 cycles, was carried out with a sample-barcoded 5' primer and a J-beta primer mix. TCRdb fed the 5' RACE reads into MiXCR, producing one record per CDR3 protein. The sample has approximately 360,000 distinct CDR3 sequences, about 49% seen once. V dropped 2 bases and J dropped 3; count of bases not matched to a gene: 6. Germline CDR1 is DFQATT and CDR2 is SNEGSKA (reference sequence). The CDR3 length is 14 residues. In regard to this clonotype: What it binds is not known.

The TCR was taken from a man in his 60s in good health. Sequencing was carried out using blood. The rearrangement links TRBV20-1 to TRBJ2-7; 8 positions agree with TRBD2. The CDR3 bases are TGCAGTGCTAGATTTCCGGGACTAGGCTACGAGCAGTACTTC. Protein: CSARFPGLGYEQYF.